Listed below are T cell receptor beta chains from one sample, sequenced in a study of CD8 T cells in ankylosing spondylitis. TCRdb used MiXCR to reprocess the 5' RACE reads, holding one entry per CDR3 protein. The sample lists 700,000 to 1,000,000 distinct CDR3 sequences, approximately 12% seen once, with approximately 0.51% in the top ten. The sequencing sample was made of blood, either unsorted or a sorted T cell fraction (not recorded which). These receptors all stem from a male donor with ankylosing spondylitis. CDR3s include the opening cysteine and the closing phenylalanine or tryptophan. A D gene is named only where the DNA matches it firmly. Clone size, where shown, is once, few, many, or a class for clones that have expanded.

cdr3_aa	cdr3_nt	v_call	j_call	clone_size	d_call
CASSPYNRNTIYF	TGTGCCAGCAGCCCCTACAACAGGAACACCATATATTTT	TRBV14	TRBJ1-3	few	-
CASSPRLADYNEQFF	TGTGCCAGCAGCCCGCGACTAGCGGATTACAATGAGCAGTTCTTC	TRBV4-2	TRBJ2-1	-	TRBD2
CASSWIDRVDTQYF	TGCGCCAGCAGCTGGATCGACAGGGTAGATACGCAGTATTTT	TRBV5-1	TRBJ2-3	-	TRBD1
CASSSYRGSRQTQYF	TGTGCCAGCAGTTCCTACCGCGGGAGTAGGCAGACCCAGTACTTC	TRBV6-5	TRBJ2-5	-	TRBD2
CASSLGVGRTDTQYF	TGCGCCAGCAGCTTGGGGGTAGGGAGGACAGATACGCAGTATTTT	TRBV5-1	TRBJ2-3	few	-
CSAAGPSGGSYNEQFF	TGCAGTGCCGCCGGGCCCTCAGGGGGCTCCTACAATGAGCAGTTCTTC	TRBV20-1	TRBJ2-1	few	TRBD1
CSPTGLAYNEQFF	TGCAGCCCAACGGGACTAGCGTACAATGAGCAGTTCTTC	TRBV20-1	TRBJ2-1	few	TRBD2
CASTPLGSNYGYTF	TGTGCCAGCACCCCCCTGGGGTCCAACTATGGCTACACCTTC	TRBV6-1	TRBJ1-2	-	-
CASRRSSGRDSYNEQFF	TGCGCCAGCAGGAGGTCTAGCGGGAGGGACTCCTACAATGAGCAGTTCTTC	TRBV5-1	TRBJ2-1	-	TRBD2
CASSGWGAKNTGELFF	TGCGCCAGCAGCGGGTGGGGGGCCAAGAACACCGGGGAGCTGTTTTTT	TRBV5-1	TRBJ2-2	-	-
CASTTWGASVAFF	TGTGCCAGCACCACTTGGGGTGCTAGCGTTGCTTTCTTT	TRBV5-5	TRBJ1-1	-	-
CASSRLLGRKADTQYF	TGCGCCAGCAGCCGCCTACTTGGGAGAAAGGCAGATACGCAGTATTTT	TRBV5-1	TRBJ2-3	-	-
CASSLAPGISGEQYF	TGTGCCAGCAGCTTAGCCCCGGGAATCTCCGGCGAGCAGTACTTC	TRBV7-2	TRBJ2-7	few	-
CASSYTSGIFNEQFF	TGTGCCAGCAGTTACACTAGCGGGATATTCAATGAGCAGTTCTTC	TRBV6-5	TRBJ2-1	few	TRBD2
CSARDRGTSEQYF	TGCAGTGCTCGGGACAGGGGGACGAGCGAGCAGTACTTC	TRBV20-1	TRBJ2-7	-	TRBD1
CAWSTGQGTTNEKLFF	TGTGCCTGGAGTACGGGACAGGGGACAACTAATGAAAAACTGTTTTTT	TRBV30	TRBJ1-4	-	TRBD1
CASIGRDYGYTF	TGTGCCAGTATAGGTCGGGACTATGGCTACACCTTC	TRBV28	TRBJ1-2	-	-
CSANQAKNIQYF	TGCAGTGCTAACCAAGCCAAAAACATTCAGTACTTC	TRBV20-1	TRBJ2-4	-	-
CASSPFDGTEAFF	TGTGCCAGCTCACCATTCGACGGCACTGAAGCTTTCTTT	TRBV18	TRBJ1-1	few	-
CSAIELASDTDTQYF	TGCAGTGCTATCGAATTGGCTAGCGACACAGATACGCAGTATTTT	TRBV20-1	TRBJ2-3	few	-
CASSPVGQSDTQYF	TGTGCCAGCAGCCCAGTCGGTCAGTCAGATACGCAGTATTTT	TRBV11-2	TRBJ2-3	-	-
CSARRLAGVTVETQYF	TGCAGTGCTAGACGACTAGCGGGGGTGACAGTTGAGACCCAGTACTTC	TRBV20-1	TRBJ2-5	-	TRBD2
CASSTGTAEQYF	TGTGCCAGCAGTACCGGGACAGCCGAGCAGTACTTC	TRBV2	TRBJ2-7	few	TRBD1
CASSPLVGPQYF	TGTGCCAGCAGCCCACTAGTGGGTCCGCAGTATTTT	TRBV7-2	TRBJ2-3	-	-
CASNQGSGTGELFF	TGCGCCAGCAACCAGGGGTCGGGCACCGGGGAGCTGTTTTTT	TRBV4-3	TRBJ2-2	-	-
CASSQGNGPNEKLFF	TGTGCCAGCAGCCAAGGCAATGGACCGAATGAAAAACTGTTTTTT	TRBV3-1	TRBJ1-4	few	-
CASSLDRGGNEQFF	TGTGCCAGCAGCTTAGATCGGGGGGGCAATGAGCAGTTCTTC	TRBV7-2	TRBJ2-1	-	TRBD2
CASSRDSVNYGYTF	TGCGCCAGCAGCCGTGACAGCGTAAACTATGGCTACACCTTC	TRBV4-3	TRBJ1-2	many	-
CSARQGVDTEAFF	TGCAGTGCTAGGCAGGGAGTTGACACTGAAGCTTTCTTT	TRBV20-1	TRBJ1-1	few	-
CASSPNEGQPQHF	TGTGCCAGCAGCCCAAATGAGGGGCAGCCCCAGCATTTT	TRBV7-2	TRBJ1-5	once	-
CASSHSDRIEAFF	TGTGCCAGCAGCCACTCTGACAGGATTGAAGCTTTCTTT	TRBV12-3/TRBV12-4	TRBJ1-1	-	-
CASTSGGEYEQFF	TGTGCCAGTACTAGCGGGGGGGAGTATGAGCAGTTCTTC	TRBV13	TRBJ2-1	-	TRBD2
CSDGREQYF	TGCAGTGATGGGCGGGAGCAGTACTTC	TRBV20-1	TRBJ2-7	few	-
CASNQPGTATSTDTQYF	TGTGCCAGCAACCAACCCGGGACGGCCACTAGCACAGATACGCAGTATTTT	TRBV7-8	TRBJ2-3	-	-
CASSPGGTSGDQETQYF	TGTGCCAGCAGCCCAGGGGGGACTAGCGGGGACCAAGAGACCCAGTACTTC	TRBV9	TRBJ2-5	few	TRBD2
CSARRPGLATVEQYF	TGCAGTGCTAGGCGCCCGGGACTAGCGACGGTCGAGCAGTACTTC	TRBV20-1	TRBJ2-7	many	TRBD2
CASGVRGAHGYTF	TGTGCCAGCGGGGTGCGAGGGGCCCATGGCTACACCTTC	TRBV3-1	TRBJ1-2	few	-
CASSQTPQSYEQYF	TGCGCCAGCAGCCAGACCCCCCAGAGCTACGAGCAGTACTTC	TRBV4-1	TRBJ2-7	-	-
CASSLVEGDYGYTF	TGTGCCAGCAGCTTAGTTGAAGGGGACTATGGCTACACCTTC	TRBV7-2	TRBJ1-2	many	-
CASRPTVGTSGEETQYF	TGTGCCAGCAGGCCCACAGTGGGGACTAGCGGAGAAGAGACCCAGTACTTC	TRBV11-1	TRBJ2-5	once	TRBD2
CASSLSWDGAYEQYF	TGCGCCAGCAGCTTGAGTTGGGACGGAGCCTACGAGCAGTACTTC	TRBV5-1	TRBJ2-7	few	-
CASRSDRASSQYF	TGTGCCAGCAGATCCGACAGGGCAAGTTCCCAGTACTTC	TRBV7-8	TRBJ2-5	-	TRBD1
CASSPIPTNTEAFF	TGCGCCAGCAGCCCCATCCCCACGAACACTGAAGCTTTCTTT	TRBV5-1	TRBJ1-1	-	-
CASSVTPAGGQETQYF	TGTGCCAGCAGCGTTACTCCAGCCGGGGGCCAAGAGACCCAGTACTTC	TRBV9	TRBJ2-5	-	-
CASSRSGGSNTGELFF	TGTGCCAGCAGTCGTTCCGGGGGTTCTAACACCGGGGAGCTGTTTTTT	TRBV5-5	TRBJ2-2	many	-
CASSPLNEQYF	TGTGCCAGCAGCCCCCTGAACGAGCAGTACTTC	TRBV7-9	TRBJ2-7	many	-